This T cell receptor beta chain was observed in a study of human T cells and chemical hapten exposure. Time point here: patch test 2, 6 weeks after DPC sensitization. Sample treatment: therapeutic diphenylcyclopropenone sensitization with weekly scalp DPC. Patch tests were applied only after blood draws. This clonotype was counted only a few times. There are 12 residues in the CDR3. After removal of 7 bases from V and 6 bases from J, the junction contained 7 bases not matched to a gene. Germline V gene data show CDR1 as SQVTM and CDR2 as ANQGSEA. TCRdb reanalysed the RACE reads using MiXCR and keeps one entry per CDR3 protein. The sample carries approximately 68,000 distinct CDR3 sequences, 6.5% to 10% recorded once.

The sequencing used whole blood, collected in connection with sensitization to the hapten diphenylcyclopropenone (DPC). This sequence was found in a woman aged 50 to 60 with alopecia areata. Some clones in this sample may be carry-over from other donors' samples. The chain uses TRBV29-1 and TRBJ2-7; 9 nucleotides match TRBD1. This chain's CDR3 is CSAGTGLGEQYF. The CDR3, as DNA: TGCAGCGCGGGGACAGGGCTTGGCGAGCAGTACTTC.